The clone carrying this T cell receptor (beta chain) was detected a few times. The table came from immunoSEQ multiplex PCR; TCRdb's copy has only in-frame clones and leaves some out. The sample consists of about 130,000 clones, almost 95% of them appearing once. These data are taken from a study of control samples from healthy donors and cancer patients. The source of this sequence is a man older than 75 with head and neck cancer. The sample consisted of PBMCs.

The CDR3 coding sequence is TGTGCCAGCAGACCTGGACTAGCGGGATACAATGAGCAGTTCTTC. This codes for CASRPGLAGYNEQFF. V usage is TRBV6-2 or TRBV6-3 and J usage is TRBJ2-1, with TRBD2 matching over 12 bases. The trim removed 6 bases at V and 4 bases at J, leaving 4 bases unmatched. Germline-derived CDR1 and CDR2 are MNHEY and SVGEGT. The CDR3 sequence is 15 residues long.